This T cell receptor beta chain stems from a study of blood T cells in healthy people across ages (dated by TCRdb to about 2015). The study in broad terms: In model experiments, template switching captured roughly one uniquely barcoded TCR beta cDNA molecule for every two T cells. Using deep sequencing normalized with unique cDNA molecular identifiers, the study measured how TCR beta repertoire diversity changes with age. Donors were grouped into four age groups: young (average roughly 17 years), middle-aged (roughly 37), aged (around 60) and long-lived (around 82). To avoid experimental bias, donors of different ages were spread randomly across the sequencing lanes. The study analyzed two additional independent replicas of 1 million unique cDNA reads from the same blood draw for two donors, one aged 18 to 29 and one aged 80 or older. On the study overall, not on this receptor specifically: Total diversity estimates from one million sequenced T cells were considered lower bounds and underestimates. The long-lived group showed more naive CD4+ T cells, fewer expanded clones and increased TCR diversity than the aged group, suggesting age selection. Observed TCR beta diversity correlated strongly with the percentage of naive T cells measured by flow cytometry. Because profiling used bulk unsorted PBMCs, naive and antigen-experienced compartments could not be compared conclusively. The CMV infection status of donors was not known, potentially confounding age-related changes in expanded clonotypes. As age increased, observed TCR beta diversity per million T cells dropped in a roughly linear way, and a significant reduction was already evident by age 40.

The donors were roughly 40 Caucasian individuals from Russia, aged roughly 6 to 90 years, who were systemically healthy. Each donor gave ten milliliters of peripheral blood, collected into EDTA-treated Vacutainer tubes. Ficoll-Paque density-gradient centrifugation was used to isolate PBMCs, with at least 7 million per sample. Total RNA, at least 6 micrograms per sample, was extracted from PBMCs with Trizol reagent. For every donor, an aliquot of PBMCs went through flow cytometry to measure the percentages of naive CD45RAhigh/CD27high T cells. At the junction V is shortened by 1 base and J by 6 bases, with 15 bases in between. Per the germline V gene (reference sequence), DFQATT is the CDR1 and SNEGSKA is the CDR2. The CDR3 sequence holds 14 residues, the cysteine and phenylalanine included. Just the 42-base CDR3 DNA is kept, in frame starting at base 1. As for this clonotype: Its cognate antigen has yet to be identified. One base away there is no much larger clone; base qualities are not given.

The library was obtained by 5' RACE. This sample was sequenced with an Illumina HiSeq 2500. A second PCR of about 6 to 11 cycles was performed with a sample-barcoded 5' primer and a J-beta primer mix. Each TCR beta cDNA molecule received a unique molecular identifier from a template-switch 5' adaptor carrying 12 random nucleotides. At least 2.5 million CDR3-containing paired-end reads were obtained from each sample. First-strand cDNA was synthesized from all RNA with the Mint cDNA synthesis kit, primed by a TRBC-specific oligonucleotide. All cDNA was treated with uracil-DNA glycosylase and then went through a first 18-cycle PCR with the universal primers M1SS and BC2_uni_R. The authors' pipeline ran thus. Each sample was normalized by randomly selecting 1 million high-quality reads, each carrying a distinct molecular identifier. Instead of being binned into consensus sequences, reads that shared molecular identifiers were thrown out. MiTCR, run with a Q25 quality threshold and the strictest error-elimination algorithm, handled CDR3 identification, clonotype clustering and error correction. Lower-bound total TCR beta diversity was estimated with a nonparametric unseen species model using Euler transformation. TCRdb trimmed public reads at Q25 via fastp, called clones via MiXCR and kept in-frame beta chains. Identical CDR3 proteins give one entry, which carries the most common genes and DNA. The V and J calls follow TCRdb's processing rather than the paper's. This sample gives 540,000 or so distinct CDR3 sequences in total; around 48% of them show up just once. The ten largest clones take up just under 25% of the sample.

The clonotype comes from an elderly man in good health. Sequenced: blood. The V and J genes are TRBV20-1 and TRBJ1-2; the D gene is not confidently resolved. This receptor carries the CDR3 CSARVNSSVHGYTF. In nucleotides, the sequence is TGCAGTGCTAGAGTAAATTCGAGTGTCCATGGCTACACCTTC.